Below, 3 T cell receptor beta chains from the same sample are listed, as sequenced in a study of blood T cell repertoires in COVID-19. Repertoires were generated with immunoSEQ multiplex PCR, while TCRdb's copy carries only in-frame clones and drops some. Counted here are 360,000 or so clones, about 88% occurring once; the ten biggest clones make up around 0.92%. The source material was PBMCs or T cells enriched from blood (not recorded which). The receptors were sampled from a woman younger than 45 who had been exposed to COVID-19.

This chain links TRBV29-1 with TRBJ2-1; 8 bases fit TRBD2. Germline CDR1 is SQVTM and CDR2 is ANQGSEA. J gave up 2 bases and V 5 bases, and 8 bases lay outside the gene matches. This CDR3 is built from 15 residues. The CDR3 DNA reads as TGCAGCGTTAGTCAGCGGGGGTGGGCCTACAATGAGCAGTTCTTC. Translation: CSVSQRGWAYNEQFF.

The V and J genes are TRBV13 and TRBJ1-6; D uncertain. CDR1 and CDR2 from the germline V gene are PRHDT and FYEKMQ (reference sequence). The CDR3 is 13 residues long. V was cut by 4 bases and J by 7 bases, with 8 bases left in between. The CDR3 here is CASSSNRNSPLHF. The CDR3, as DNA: TGTGCCAGCAGCTCCAACAGAAATTCACCCCTCCACTTT.

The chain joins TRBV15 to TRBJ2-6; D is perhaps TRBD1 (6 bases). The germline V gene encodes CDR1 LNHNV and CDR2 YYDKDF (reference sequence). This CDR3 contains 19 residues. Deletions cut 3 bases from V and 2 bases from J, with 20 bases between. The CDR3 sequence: CATSRFGAGEWAGANVLTF. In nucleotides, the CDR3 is TGTGCCACCAGCAGGTTTGGCGCAGGGGAGTGGGCTGGGGCCAACGTCCTGACTTTC.